Listed below are T cell receptor beta chains from one sample, sequenced in a study of cytomegalovirus exposure and HLA in healthy donors. This table comes from immunoSEQ multiplex PCR, and its TCRdb copy is limited to in-frame clones, with some not included. Altogether more than 85,000 clones are present, about three quarters being singletons, with the ten largest covering 8.6%. Sequencing was done on a sample of PBMCs. The receptors were gathered from a woman aged 35 to 49 in good health and CMV-seropositive. CDR3s include the opening cysteine and the closing phenylalanine or tryptophan. D genes are given only for firm matches. Rows may omit the clone size; those that give it use once, few, many or a size class.

TRBD1	TRBV19	TRBJ2-7	.	CASSPDGDRDYEQYF	TGTGCCAGTAGTCCTGATGGGGACAGGGACTACGAGCAGTACTTC
.	TRBV5-6	TRBJ2-5	.	CASAGGRQETQYF	TGTGCCAGCGCGGGTGGGAGACAAGAGACCCAGTACTTC
.	TRBV28	TRBJ2-7	.	CASTPWYRDTEYEQYF	TGTGCCAGCACCCCTTGGTACCGGGACACGGAGTACGAGCAGTACTTC
TRBD2	TRBV5-1	TRBJ2-5	few	CASSLAGGETQYF	TGCGCCAGCAGCCTAGCGGGAGGGGAGACCCAGTACTTC
.	TRBV5-1	TRBJ2-7	.	CASSLGSGVWPEQYF	TGCGCCAGCAGCTTGGGGTCGGGAGTCTGGCCCGAGCAGTACTTC
TRBD1	TRBV5-4	TRBJ2-1	.	CASSLDRSSYNEQFF	TGTGCCAGCAGCCTGGACAGGAGCTCCTACAATGAGCAGTTCTTC
.	TRBV5-1	TRBJ1-2	.	CASSLKDTSYGYTF	TGCGCCAGCAGCTTGAAGGACACCTCCTATGGCTACACCTTC
TRBD2	TRBV5-1	TRBJ2-2	.	CASSSTSGRAATGELFF	TGCGCCAGCAGCTCGACTAGCGGGAGGGCGGCCACCGGGGAGCTGTTTTTT
.	TRBV6-5	TRBJ2-2	.	CASSTSGNTGELFF	TGTGCCAGCAGTACGAGCGGGAACACCGGGGAGCTGTTTTTT
.	TRBV7-9	TRBJ2-1	.	CASSPTANEQFF	TGTGCCAGCAGCCCGACTGCCAATGAGCAGTTCTTC
TRBD2	TRBV2	TRBJ2-3	few	CASSSLAAGADTQYF	TGTGCCAGCAGTTCCCTCGCCGCGGGGGCAGATACGCAGTATTTT
.	TRBV4-1	TRBJ2-7	.	CASSQGLYSYEQYF	TGCGCCAGCAGCCAAGGTTTATATTCCTACGAGCAGTACTTC
TRBD1	TRBV5-6	TRBJ1-5	.	CASSSHESQQGKPQHF	TGTGCCAGCAGCTCACATGAATCCCAACAGGGGAAGCCCCAGCATTTT
TRBD2	TRBV7-2	TRBJ2-5	.	CASSTGGYYQETQYF	TGTGCCAGCAGCACGGGGGGGTATTACCAAGAGACCCAGTACTTC